Presented here are 20 T cell receptor beta chains from one specimen sequenced in a study of CD8+ T cells in alopecia areata (dated by TCRdb to 2017 to 2018). Sample time point, as interpreted from the label and publication: about 4 weeks on oral tofacitinib. This sample's treatment or condition label indicates: oral pan-JAK inhibitor, 5-10 mg twice daily. Preparation of the library involved the immunoSEQ multiplex PCR assay. For TCR sequencing, RNA was extracted from every sample and reverse transcribed into cDNA to serve as template. TCRdb took this table from immuneACCESS and kept in-frame rearrangements with V and J called. Such tables lack part of the clones; where checked against another copy, unresolved V genes explain under half of the gap, and the rest is unexplained. This sample holds roughly 120,000 clones; around 58% were observed only once. Approximately 31% of the sample comes from the top ten.

Sample: CD8+ T cells sorted from blood, taken at week 4, from a patient treated with tofacitinib. These receptors originate from a human donor with alopecia areata.

The rearrangement uses TRBV28 and TRBJ2-7, with D possibly matching TRBD1 (5 bases). The germline CDR1 and CDR2 sequences are MDHEN and SYDVKM. With 8 bases removed from V and 3 bases from J, the gap between germline ends came to 8 bases. The CDR3 is made up of 11 amino acids. The CDR3: CASGQGYEQYF. The DNA for the CDR3 is TGTGCCAGCGGGCAGGGCTACGAGCAGTACTTC.

The rearrangement uses TRBV10-3 and TRBJ2-1; 8 bases are a match to TRBD2. Unmatched junction bases numbered 1, after V lost 4 bases and J lost 2 bases. Germline CDR1 ENHRY, CDR2 SYGVKD. The CDR3 has 14 amino acids. The CDR3 loop reads CAISAGGPYNEQFF. The DNA for the CDR3 is TGTGCCATCAGTGCGGGGGGGCCCTACAATGAGCAGTTCTTC.

This clone occurred a few times. The rearrangement links TRBV30 to TRBJ1-5, with 9 positions matching TRBD1. CDR1 is GTSNPN, CDR2 SVGIG, per germline (reference sequence). The CDR3 covers 17 residues. After removal of 5 bases from V and 0 bases from J, the junction contained 11 bases not matched to a gene. Here the CDR3 DNA reads TGTGCCTGGGATTCGGGACAGGGAATCAATAGCAATCAGCCCCAGCATTTT. Protein product: CAWDSGQGINSNQPQHF.

The table lists this clone with a count of one. The V gene is TRBV5-1, the J gene TRBJ2-7, with D unclear. V lost 3 bases and J 0 bases, leaving 4 bases between the germline ends. The CDR3 has 12 amino acids. Per germline, CDR1 SGHRS and CDR2 YFSETQ. The CDR3: CASSSSSYEQYF. In nucleotides, the CDR3 is TGCGCCAGCAGCTCCAGCTCCTACGAGCAGTACTTC.

V gene TRBV30 combines with J gene TRBJ2-1; maybe TRBD2 (5 bases). V was trimmed by 0 bases and J by 6 bases, leaving 12 bases between them. In germline, CDR1 is GTSNPN, CDR2 SVGIG (reference sequence). CDR3 length: 14 residues. The CDR3 coding sequence is TGTGCCTGGAGTGTACCCTCGGGGATCAATGAGCAGTTCTTC. It specifies CAWSVPSGINEQFF.

J is TRBJ2-1 and V is TRBV5-1; D is uncertain. Germline CDR1 reads SGHRS; CDR2 reads YFSETQ. CDR3 length: 13 amino acids. V lost 0 bases and J lost 10, with 11 bases in between. CDR3 coding DNA: TGCGCCAGCAGCTTGGGGCTGGGATACGAGCAGTTCTTC. Amino acids: CASSLGLGYEQFF.

This clone has just a few counts. The chain carries TRBV30 and TRBJ1-5; D possibly corresponds to TRBD1 (5 bases). Trimming shortened V by 4 bases and J by 0 bases, and 10 bases separated the two germline ends. The CDR3 spans 14 residues. In germline, CDR1 is GTSNPN, CDR2 SVGIG (reference sequence). CDR3 sequence: CAWNTGYSNQPQHF. CDR3 nucleotide sequence: TGTGCCTGGAACACAGGTTATAGCAATCAGCCCCAGCATTTT.

This clone was observed a handful of times. The chain joins TRBV5-4 to TRBJ2-7; D remains unclear. CDR3 length: 16 amino acids. CDR1 SGHNT and CDR2 YYREEE come from the germline V gene (reference sequence). V was clipped by 6 bases and J by 0 bases, with 19 bases between them. The CDR3 DNA reads TGTGCCAGCACCAGCCGCGATTTAGGTGCCTCCTACGAGCAGTACTTC. Its translation: CASTSRDLGASYEQYF.

The chain recombines TRBV30 with TRBJ2-5, with 8 bases that match TRBD1. The CDR3 runs to 14 residues. The V gene's germline CDR1 is GTSNPN and CDR2 SVGIG (reference sequence). The V gene end was trimmed by 1 base and the J gene end by 5 bases; junction bases not matched to a gene: 6. The CDR3 coding sequence is TGTGCCTGGAGTGGAGGACAGGGCTTGGAGACCCAGTACTTC. It codes for CAWSGGQGLETQYF.

The J gene is TRBJ2-1, the V gene TRBV13; TRBD2 matches 10 bases. Germline CDR1 and CDR2: PRHDT and FYEKMQ (reference sequence). V shed 2 bases and J 2 bases; nucleotides not matched to a gene: 6. This CDR3 region has 17 residues. CDR3 region: CASSLSSGGGTYNEQFF. The CDR3 coding sequence is TGTGCCAGCAGCTTATCTAGCGGGGGAGGAACCTACAATGAGCAGTTCTTC.

The DNA of the CDR3 is TGTGCCAGCAGCATACGACAGGTCCGGGAGACCCAGTACTTC. Translation gives CASSIRQVRETQYF. This rearrangement joins TRBV5-4 to TRBJ2-5; a weak D match, TRBD1 (6 bases). V gave up 4 bases and J gave up 5 bases, with 15 bases separating them. This CDR3 spans 14 amino acids. The germline V gene encodes CDR1 SGHNT and CDR2 YYREEE (reference sequence).

The genes are TRBV29-1 and TRBJ1-4; D not resolved. In germline, CDR1 is SQVTM, CDR2 ANQGSEA. The CDR3 spans 11 residues. V lost 4 bases and J 6 bases, leaving 6 bases between the germline ends. The CDR3 loop is CSVVSDEKLFF. Written as DNA, the CDR3 is TGCAGCGTTGTGTCAGATGAAAAACTGTTTTTT.

The rearrangement links TRBV5-1 to TRBJ2-3; D remains ambiguous. CDR1 is SGHRS, CDR2 YFSETQ, per germline. CDR3 length: 15 residues. Trimming pared 4 bases from V and 2 bases from J, leaving 14 bases between. In nucleotides, the CDR3 is TGCGCCAGCAGCAGCAGCAGGTACAACACAGATACGCAGTATTTT. This encodes CASSSSRYNTDTQYF.

The gene calls are TRBV29-1 and TRBJ1-1; TRBD1 agrees at 9 bases. CDR3 length: 12 residues. Per germline, CDR1 SQVTM and CDR2 ANQGSEA. V was pared by 6 bases and J by 7 bases, with 6 bases of the junction left unmatched. In DNA form, the CDR3 reads TGCAGCGTAGGGACAGGGACCCATGAAGCTTTCTTT. Amino acids: CSVGTGTHEAFF. Filled out from reference TRBV29-1 and TRBJ1-1, the complete variable domain reads SAVISQKPSRDICQRGTSLTIQCQVDSQVTMMFWYRQQPGQSLTLIATANQGSEATYESGFVIDKFPISRPNLTFSTLTVSNMSPEDSSIYLCSVGTGTHEAFFGQGTRLTVV.

This clone was detected once. This chain uses TRBV28 with TRBJ1-6; the D is unclear. The V end was cut by 7 bases, the J end by 8 bases, with 15 bases between. Per germline, CDR1 MDHEN and CDR2 SYDVKM. The CDR3 spans 14 residues. The CDR3 nucleotides are TGTGCCAGCACCCTCTCCTCTGGATATTCACCCCTCCACTTT. Its translation: CASTLSSGYSPLHF.

The table lists this clone with a few counts. The chain is built from TRBV30 and TRBJ1-2, with no clear D. The V and J ends lost 3 bases and 2 bases respectively, with 16 bases between them. The CDR3 covers 15 residues. Germline V CDR1 and CDR2: GTSNPN, SVGIG (reference sequence). This CDR3 reads CAWRRRRLGNYGYTF. The CDR3, as DNA: TGTGCCTGGAGAAGACGGCGATTGGGGAACTATGGCTACACCTTC.

This clone appeared once. Other DNA sequences in this sample translate to the same CDR3. In DNA, the CDR3 is TGTGCCAGCAGTTACAGGGGCAATCAGCCCCAGCATTTT. Protein: CASSYRGNQPQHF. The J gene is TRBJ1-5, the V gene TRBV6-5; no reliable D call. The CDR3 is 13 amino acids. The germline V gene encodes CDR1 MNHEY and CDR2 SVGAGI. The V end was cut by 2 bases, the J end by 2 bases, with 4 bases between.

The chain carries TRBV2 and TRBJ2-4; 8 bases are shared with TRBD1. V trimming: 6 bases; J trimming: 5 bases; junction bases outside the gene matches: 6. The length of the CDR3 is 14 residues. Germline lookup yields CDR1 SNHLY and CDR2 FYNNEI. In DNA form, the CDR3 reads TGTGCCAGCAGCCAGGGGGCGCTGGAAAACATTCAGTACTTC. It encodes CASSQGALENIQYF.

This clone was detected a few times. The V call is TRBV7-9, the J call TRBJ1-5; D may be TRBD1 (5 bases). The length of the CDR3 is 14 residues. Germline-derived CDR1 and CDR2 are SEHNR and FQNEAQ (reference sequence). Trimming took 5 bases from V and 4 from J, leaving 12 bases between them. The CDR3, as DNA: TGTGCCAGCAGCGCCCGGGACGAAAATCAGCCCCAGCATTTT. Its protein product is CASSARDENQPQHF.

This chain joins TRBV27 and TRBJ2-1; 7 bases are shared with TRBD2. Trimming cost V 5 bases and J 8 bases; bases outside gene matches: 18. There are 17 residues in the CDR3. Per the germline V gene, CDR1 is MNHEY and CDR2 is SMNVEV (reference sequence). The CDR3 DNA is TGTGCCAGCAGTCCGTGGGGAGGGGACGTTGTGTTGGATGAGCAGTTCTTC. Protein: CASSPWGGDVVLDEQFF.